This T cell receptor (beta chain) was found in a study of cytomegalovirus exposure and HLA in healthy donors. The wider study: Of roughly 400 genotyped donors, 75% to 90% grouped in the Caucasian-associated ancestry cluster. General study findings and limits: Most TCR sequences were uncommon, yet certain public TCRs appeared in many donors.

About this clone: The antigen remains undetermined.

Amplification used 60 Vbeta primers and 13 Jbeta primers. The assay was immunoSEQ multiplex PCR, and TCRdb's table has in-frame clones only and misses some. The sample contains some 150,000 clones, 77% of which appear only once. Trimming cost V 5 bases and J 6 bases, with 18 bases left between them. Germline V gene data show CDR1 as SGHVS and CDR2 as FQNEAQ. The CDR3 is made up of 15 amino acids. What was sequenced was PBMCs. This TCR derives from a male donor in good health and CMV-seronegative. The chain couples TRBV7-8 to TRBJ2-3; possible D gene TRBD2, 5 bases. Here the CDR3 DNA reads TGTGCCAGCAGCCGAAGCGGCTTTTCGGGGGATACGCAGTATTTT. This translates into CASSRSGFSGDTQYF.